This T cell receptor (beta chain) was captured by sequencing in a study of blood T cell repertoires in COVID-19. Study context: The United States, Italy and Spain supplied acute and convalescent COVID-19 samples. Nucleic acid was either cDNA or gDNA, and it came from T cells, B-cell-depleted T cells, or PBMCs.

This CDR3 spans 18 amino acids. The V and J ends lost 3 bases and 0 bases, in that order; junction bases with no gene match: 14. Per germline, CDR1 SGHDN and CDR2 FVKESK. The repertoire was sequenced with immunoSEQ multiplex PCR; TCRdb's copy has only in-frame clones and lacks some. The table records 200,000 to 250,000 clones, more than 65% of them present only once. The chain uses TRBV14 and TRBJ2-7; 7 bases align to TRBD2. The receptor was isolated from a woman older than 75 with acute or convalescent COVID-19. Sequenced input: peripheral blood. The CDR3 DNA reads TGTGCCAGCAGCCAGGGAGGGGAATTTTGGCCCCTCTCCTACGAGCAGTACTTC. This encodes CASSQGGEFWPLSYEQYF.